This TCR beta chain appears in the sequencing data of a study of T cell responses to AZD1222 COVID-19 vaccine (dated by TCRdb to the early 2020s). Describing the broader study: A total of about 230 trial participants underwent TCR sequencing, of whom 200 to 220 received two doses of AZD1222 and roughly 25 received two doses of the MenACWY control vaccine. Trial participants were enrolled into age subgroups of 18-55, 56-69 and 70-plus years, which contained roughly 150, 30 and 60 TCR-sequenced participants, respectively.

The CDR3 regions of human TCRbeta chains were subjected to immunosequencing. Processing in the source paper ran as follows. TCRs in the repertoires were compared against a reference library of SARS-CoV-2-specific TCRs that had been generated with the MIRA antigen-specificity platform. Breadth was defined as the fraction of unique TCRs that were SARS-CoV-2-associated. Depth was defined as the fraction of total T cells that were SARS-CoV-2-associated. Using the MIRA data, each spike-specific TCR was assigned both to the spike region to which the TCR was reactive and to a CD4 or CD8 class. Log10-transformed breadth and depth values were compared by one-way ANOVA with Sidak's multiple comparisons tests. TCRdb retrieved this table from immuneACCESS and kept in-frame rearrangements only. Not all clones are present; in checked studies, unresolved V genes account for under half, and no reason is known for the remainder. V, J and clone size derive from that table, while D and trimming were established from the DNA sequence. The sample table holds about 150,000 clones, of which about nine tenths were seen once. The ten most abundant clones make up approximately 7% of the sample.

What the time point label conveys for this sample: sample from adult after SARS-CoV-2 infection, after symptom onset. Two convalescent COVID-19 patients, sampled after symptom onset from adults with prior SARS-CoV-2 infection, were also TCR-sequenced for comparison. A word on this clone: The clone's antigen remains unknown. Base qualities are not provided; no much larger clone lies one nucleotide away.

Cut back by 1 base and 8 bases, the V and J ends lie 11 bases apart. The CDR3 goes from the cysteine to the phenylalanine over 13 residues. Only the CDR3 DNA stays, 39 bases, in frame from base 1. The full study reports these points: Conclusions about previously exposed vaccinees are limited because only six or seven AZD1222 recipients were SARS-CoV-2 seropositive at baseline. A significant rise in spike-specific TCR breadth and depth was observed after two AZD1222 doses relative to day 0 and relative to MenACWY recipients. CD4 TCRs associated with the vaccine covered the entire spike protein, and the dominant responses were in regions 160-218 and 743-854. The 56-69-year group was small, and its depth increase did not reach significance, likely because of low power. Because no samples from the day 14 peak response were available, repertoires could be characterized only after the peak T cell response. Reportedly, close to half of the unique spike-specific TCRs recognized epitopes lying outside the regions that are mutated in the B.1.351 and B.1.1.7 variants. Participants were mostly white British and included more females than males, and it was suggested by the authors that clonal diversity may have been underestimated.

This specimen was peripheral blood, taken after recovery from COVID-19. The chain links TRBV12-3 or TRBV12-4 with TRBJ1-2; TRBD1 is perhaps the D gene, given 5 matching bases. The receptor comes from an adult who had recovered from COVID-19. The CDR3 sequence is CASSLGGRRGYTF. In nucleotides, the sequence is TGTGCCAGCAGTTTAGGGGGGAGGAGGGGCTACACCTTC.